The 32 T cell receptor beta chains below all came from one sample that was sequenced in a study of T-cell reconstitution after alpha-beta-depleted transplantation in children. Preparation of the TCRbeta library was carried out with unique molecular identifiers. TCRdb passed the PCR reads through MiXCR, listing each CDR3 protein once. This table holds approximately 650,000 distinct CDR3 sequences, around 13% found once. This material consisted of PBMCs, taken before TCRalphabeta/CD19-depleted stem cell transplant. Receptors were obtained from a girl aged 2 to 9 with congenital amegakaryocytic thrombocytopenia, due to receive a stem cell transplant.

This sequence joins TRBV7-9 and TRBJ2-2, with TRBD2 matching 7 bases. CDR1 is SEHNR, CDR2 FQNEAQ, per germline (reference sequence). Trimming took 2 bases from V and 4 from J; bases not matched to a gene: 4. This CDR3 is built from 15 residues. The CDR3 here is CASSLRTRPTGELFF. The CDR3, as DNA: TGTGCCAGCAGCTTAAGGACTAGACCCACCGGGGAGCTGTTTTTT.

This sequence joins TRBV9 and TRBJ1-4, with 10 positions matching TRBD1. Per germline, CDR1 SGDLS and CDR2 YYNGEE. The CDR3 contains 17 residues. With V trimmed by 3 bases and J by 3 bases, 8 bases remained unmatched. The CDR3 DNA reads as TGTGCCAGCAGCGGGGGACAGGGGTCGGCGGCTAATGAAAAACTGTTTTTT. Translation: CASSGGQGSAANEKLFF.

This clonotype has more than one count but fewer than ten. The genes are TRBV4-1 and TRBJ1-1; D is unresolved. The CDR3 runs to 15 residues. Deletions cut 3 bases from V and 6 bases from J, with 17 bases between. The germline gives CDR1 MGHRA, CDR2 YSYEKL. Here the CDR3 reads CASSHAIRGSPEAFF. CDR3 DNA sequence: TGCGCCAGCAGCCATGCAATCCGGGGATCTCCTGAAGCTTTCTTT.

The chain has TRBV28 and TRBJ2-7, with D tentatively TRBD2 (8 bases). V lost 2 bases and J 6 bases, leaving 17 bases between the germline ends. This CDR3 is built from 15 residues. Germline CDR1 and CDR2: MDHEN and SYDVKM. As DNA, the CDR3 is TGTGCCAGCAGTTTAAACAGGGGACTAGGGGGCGAGCAGTACTTC. It specifies CASSLNRGLGGEQYF. Variable domain in full (rest from reference TRBV28 and TRBJ2-7): DVKVTQSSRYLVKRTGEKVFLECVQDMDHENMFWYRQDPGLGLRLIYFSYDVKMKEKGDIPEGYSVSREKKERFSLILESASTNQTSMYLCASSLNRGLGGEQYFGPGTRLTVT.

In its sample, this clonotype was seen many times. The chain employs TRBV7-9 and TRBJ2-1; 10 positions agree with TRBD2. CDR1 and CDR2 from the germline V gene are SEHNR and FQNEAQ (reference sequence). The CDR3 is 15 amino acids. J gave up 5 bases and V 5 bases, and 6 bases lay outside the gene matches. The DNA of the CDR3 is TGTGCCAGCAGCGAAGCGGGAGGGCTAAACAATGAGCAGTTCTTC. Its protein is CASSEAGGLNNEQFF. Filled out from reference TRBV7-9 and TRBJ2-1, the complete variable domain reads DTGVSQNPRHKITKRGQNVTFRCDPISEHNRLYWYRQTLGQGPEFLTYFQNEAQLEKSRLLSDRFSAERPKGSFSTLEIQRTEQGDSAMYLCASSEAGGLNNEQFFGPGTRLTVL.

This clonotype was counted only a few times. The chain links TRBV7-7 to TRBJ2-1; 11 positions agree with TRBD1. CDR3 length equals 15 residues. After removal of 3 bases from V and 10 bases from J, the junction contained 8 bases not matched to a gene. CDR1 and CDR2 (germline): SSHAT, FNYEAQ (reference sequence). Here the CDR3 reads CASSLGQGVRGEQFF. The CDR3 region has the DNA TGTGCCAGCAGCTTGGGACAGGGGGTCCGGGGCGAGCAGTTCTTC.

This clonotype was observed a handful of times. The V gene is TRBV7-6, the J gene TRBJ2-5; 8 bases align to TRBD1. Germline CDR1 SGHVS, CDR2 FNYEAQ. The CDR3 has 17 residues. V gave up 5 bases and J gave up 1 base; unmatched junction bases: 12. CDR3 nucleotides: TGTGCCAGCAGCCACGGGACAGGAGGAGCCCCCCAAGAGACCCAGTACTTC. It specifies CASSHGTGGAPQETQYF.

With regard to this clonotype: This may be a read error: a much more frequent sequence differs by one nucleotide. The chain combines TRBV10-3 with TRBJ2-3; D unresolved. The CDR3 sequence is 17 residues long. The V end was cut by 11 bases, the J end by 2 bases, with 26 bases between. Germline values: CDR1 ENHRY, CDR2 SYGVKD. The CDR3 sequence is CARSPALQRLNTDTQYF. In DNA form, the CDR3 reads TGTGCCCGCAGCCCGGCATTGCAGCGTCTTAACACAGATACGCAGTATTTT.

At least ten counts were recorded for this clonotype. The chain is built from TRBV5-1 and TRBJ2-5; no clear D. Germline loops: CDR1 SGHRS, CDR2 YFSETQ. The CDR3 has 15 residues. V lost 1 base, J lost 2 bases, and 12 bases lay in between. CDR3 in DNA: TGCGCCAGCAGCTTGTACTCGCCAAAGCAAGAGACCCAGTACTTC. This sequence encodes CASSLYSPKQETQYF.

This clonotype was seen many times. The gene calls are TRBV5-1 and TRBJ2-1, with D perhaps matching TRBD2 (5 bases). The CDR3 sequence is 14 residues long. Trimming cost V 1 base and J 4 bases, with 9 bases left between them. CDR1 is SGHRS and CDR2 is YFSETQ in the germline V gene. The CDR3 region has the DNA TGCGCCAGCAGCTTGAAGCGGTTATACAATGAGCAGTTCTTC. It codes for CASSLKRLYNEQFF.

This chain joins TRBV5-1 and TRBJ2-6; TRBD1 might be the D (5 bases). Germline CDR1 and CDR2: SGHRS and YFSETQ. V gave up 0 bases and J gave up 1 base, with 8 bases separating them. This CDR3 spans 16 amino acids. Here the CDR3 reads CASSLAPGSGANVLTF. DNA for the CDR3: TGCGCCAGCAGCTTGGCCCCAGGGTCTGGGGCCAACGTCCTGACTTTC.

Here the CDR3 reads CASSLYGIAAQHF. As DNA, the CDR3 is TGTGCCAGCAGCCTCTACGGGATCGCAGCCCAGCATTTT. The chain links TRBV9 to TRBJ1-5; D is unresolved. V lost 4 bases and J 11 bases, leaving 16 bases between the germline ends. The CDR3 has 13 residues. Germline V gene data show CDR1 as SGDLS and CDR2 as YYNGEE.

In its sample, this clonotype was seen a few times. This chain links TRBV3-1 with TRBJ2-7; D unclear. Germline loops: CDR1 LGHDT, CDR2 YNNKEL (reference sequence). Trimming removed 6 bases from V and 2 bases from J, with 20 bases in between. The CDR3 is 16 amino acids. The CDR3 protein is CASSPRFGLSTYEQYF. CDR3 DNA: TGTGCCAGCAGTCCTAGATTCGGCCTGTCTACCTACGAGCAGTACTTC.

Remarks on this clonotype: A much larger clone differs by one base, so this may be a read error. The chain is built from TRBV29-1 and TRBJ2-5; a possible D gene is TRBD1 (6 bases). The germline V gene has CDR1 SQVTM and CDR2 ANQGSEA. The ends were cut back, 8 bases at V and 2 bases at J, with 12 bases in the middle. The CDR3 loop spans 12 amino acids. Here the CDR3 reads CSLDGQQETQYF. In nucleotides, the CDR3 is TGCAGCCTCGATGGACAGCAAGAGACCCAGTACTTC.

Remarks on this clonotype: This could be a read error, since a much larger clone is one nucleotide away. The chain uses TRBV5-1 and TRBJ1-5; no clear D. The CDR3 length is 12 residues. The germline V gene encodes CDR1 SGHRS and CDR2 YFSETQ. The CDR3 sequence: CAGRRFNQPQDF. The CDR3 nucleotides are TGCGCCGGCCGACGGTTCAATCAGCCCCAGGATTTT.

This clonotype was seen only a few times. The chain has TRBV19 and TRBJ2-5; D perhaps matches TRBD2 (6 bases). The CDR3 sequence is 13 residues long. Trimming stripped 3 bases from V and 3 bases from J, with 8 bases between. The V gene's germline CDR1 is LNHDA and CDR2 SQIVND (reference sequence). CDR3 DNA: TGTGCCAGTAGTATTAGCGGAGAAGAGACCCAGTACTTC. Its translation: CASSISGEETQYF. The full variable domain, its missing parts supplied by reference TRBV19 and TRBJ2-5, is DGGITQSPKYLFRKEGQNVTLSCEQNLNHDAMYWYRQDPGQGLRLIYYSQIVNDFQKGDIAEGYSVSREKKESFPLTVTSAQKNPTAFYLCASSISGEETQYFGPGTRLLVL.

The sample holds many counts of this clonotype. V is TRBV28 and J is TRBJ2-5, with a tentative D call TRBD2 (5 bases). Germline V CDR1 and CDR2: MDHEN, SYDVKM. The CDR3 sequence is 14 residues long. V was cut by 11 bases and J by 2 bases, with 18 bases left in between. The CDR3 spells CAADSKPGQETQYF. The CDR3 nucleotides read TGTGCCGCGGATAGTAAACCGGGGCAAGAGACCCAGTACTTC.

This clonotype has more than one count but fewer than ten. The J gene is TRBJ1-3, the V gene TRBV12-3 or TRBV12-4; 8 nucleotides line up with TRBD1. The CDR3 is 18 amino acids. Trimming took 3 bases from V and 2 from J; bases not matched to a gene: 12. CDR3 sequence (DNA): TGTGCCAGCAGTTTTAGGCAGGGGGCCCTCGGGCCTGGAAACACCATATATTTT. Its protein is CASSFRQGALGPGNTIYF.

This clonotype has just a few counts. The chain has TRBV5-1 and TRBJ2-3; 10 bases are shared with TRBD1. Germline V lookup: CDR1 SGHRS, CDR2 YFSETQ. The CDR3 runs 17 residues. J gave up 3 bases and V 0 bases, and 7 bases lay outside the gene matches. The CDR3 sequence is CASSLASRTGGTDTQYF. CDR3 sequence (DNA): TGCGCCAGCAGCTTGGCCAGTCGGACAGGGGGGACAGATACGCAGTATTTT.

The chain recombines TRBV28 with TRBJ1-2; the match to TRBD1 covers 12 bases. The CDR3 has 17 residues. V was clipped by 7 bases and J by 4 bases; unmatched bases: 13. CDR1 and CDR2 (germline): MDHEN, SYDVKM. The CDR3 loop is CASTPLGQGAPGYGYTF. The CDR3 bases are TGTGCCAGCACACCCTTGGGACAGGGGGCGCCAGGCTATGGCTACACCTTC.

In its sample, this clonotype was seen a few times. This may be a read error, as it is one base from a much larger clone. The chain has TRBV7-7 and TRBJ2-1; 10 nucleotides line up with TRBD1. Germline loops: CDR1 SSHAT, CDR2 FNYEAQ (reference sequence). The CDR3 loop spans 13 amino acids. The trim removed 6 bases at V and 8 bases at J, leaving 4 bases unmatched. The CDR3 loop reads CASSSGTGDEQFF. Here the CDR3 DNA reads TGTGCCAGCAGTTCCGGGACAGGGGATGAGCAGTTCTTC.

The rearrangement joins TRBV20-1 to TRBJ2-5; 8 bases align to TRBD1. The CDR3 spans 15 residues. Germline V CDR1 and CDR2: DFQATT, SNEGSKA (reference sequence). V lost 6 bases to trimming and J lost 4 bases; unmatched junction nucleotides: 13. Here the CDR3 DNA reads TGCAGTGCAATCACCGGGACAGGAGGGCGAGAGACCCAGTACTTC. Its protein is CSAITGTGGRETQYF.

The J gene is TRBJ2-7, the V gene TRBV28; TRBD2 agrees at 9 bases. The junction had 11 bases not matched to a gene; V was cut back by 4 bases and J by 4 bases. The germline V gene has CDR1 MDHEN and CDR2 SYDVKM. This CDR3 region has 16 residues. The CDR3 DNA sequence: TGTGCCAGCAGTTCCACACGGCGGGAGGGCCGGTACGAGCAGTACTTC. Translating it yields CASSSTRREGRYEQYF.

This clonotype was observed a few times. The chain carries TRBV7-3 and TRBJ2-7; 8 positions match TRBD2. CDR3 length equals 15 residues. Trimming removed 5 bases from V and 0 bases from J; junction bases left unmatched: 6. The germline CDR1 and CDR2 sequences are SGHTA and FQGTGA. The CDR3 region is CASSISGSLSYEQYF. The CDR3 DNA reads TGTGCCAGCAGCATAAGCGGGAGTCTCTCCTACGAGCAGTACTTC.

Ten or more counts support this clonotype. The V gene is TRBV5-1, the J gene TRBJ2-2; 10 bases line up with TRBD1. J was trimmed by 3 bases and V by 3 bases; bases with no gene match: 2. Germline loops: CDR1 SGHRS, CDR2 YFSETQ. This CDR3 has 15 residues. CDR3 in amino acids: CASSWDRGYTGELFF. For the CDR3, the DNA is TGCGCCAGCAGCTGGGACAGGGGATACACCGGGGAGCTGTTTTTT.

This clonotype was detected only a few times. This chain uses TRBV20-1 with TRBJ1-5; 7 nucleotides match TRBD1. This CDR3 is built from 14 residues. In germline, CDR1 is DFQATT, CDR2 SNEGSKA (reference sequence). With 6 bases clipped from V and 3 bases from J, the junction kept 8 bases outside the gene matches. CDR3 nucleotides: TGCAGTGCCCTGGGACAGCCTCTCAATCAGCCCCAGCATTTT. Its translation is CSALGQPLNQPQHF.

The chain joins TRBV7-8 to TRBJ2-5; D unresolved. The V gene lost 2 bases and the J gene lost 5 bases, with 12 bases spanning the gap. There are 14 residues in the CDR3. Looked up from germline, CDR1 is SGHVS and CDR2 is FQNEAQ. CDR3 protein: CASSLFLRRETQYF. CDR3 in DNA: TGTGCCAGCAGCTTATTCTTGCGGCGGGAGACCCAGTACTTC. Full variable domain (outside the CDR3, taken from reference TRBV7-8 and TRBJ2-5): GAGVSQSPRYKVAKRGQDVALRCDPISGHVSLFWYQQALGQGPEFLTYFQNEAQLDKSGLPSDRFFAERPEGSVSTLKIQRTQQEDSAVYLCASSLFLRRETQYFGPGTRLLVL.

Many counts were recorded for this clonotype. V gene TRBV4-1 combines with J gene TRBJ2-3; TRBD1 matches at 7 bases. J was trimmed by 2 bases and V by 4 bases; bases with no gene match: 6. In germline, CDR1 is MGHRA, CDR2 YSYEKL. This CDR3 contains 15 residues. Here the CDR3 reads CASSLLDRATDTQYF. The CDR3 nucleotides are TGCGCCAGCAGCCTCCTAGACAGGGCCACAGATACGCAGTATTTT.

This clonotype was detected many times. V usage is TRBV7-2 and J usage is TRBJ2-7; D unresolved. Germline CDR1 is SGHTA and CDR2 is FQGNSA. CDR3 length: 15 residues. Trimming took 1 base from V and 3 from J, leaving 13 bases between them. This CDR3 is CASSLGFGSDYEQYF. For the CDR3, the DNA is TGTGCCAGCAGCTTAGGTTTCGGGTCAGACTACGAGCAGTACTTC.

This clonotype appeared a single time. A much bigger clone sits one base away, suggesting this may be a read error. The chain employs TRBV6-5 and TRBJ1-4, with 9 bases aligning to TRBD1. Per germline, CDR1 MNHEY and CDR2 SVGAGI. The CDR3 loop spans 14 amino acids. CDR3 in DNA: TGTGACAGCAGTTACGGGACAGGGTTTGAAAAACTGTTTTTT. Residues: CDSSYGTGFEKLFF.

This clonotype appeared a few times. J is TRBJ2-1 and V is TRBV2, with 9 bases that match TRBD2. The CDR3 is 15 amino acids. Losses at the gene ends were 3 bases for V and 4 bases for J; bases not matched to a gene: 4. The germline CDR1 and CDR2 sequences are SNHLY and FYNNEI. CDR3 sequence (DNA): TGTGCCAGCAGTGAGACTAGCGGAGATTACAATGAGCAGTTCTTC. This codes for CASSETSGDYNEQFF.

This clonotype was picked up many times. V usage is TRBV20-1 and J usage is TRBJ2-5, with D perhaps matching TRBD1 or TRBD2 (5 bases each). V was pared by 5 bases and J by 4 bases, with 20 bases between. Germline loops: CDR1 DFQATT, CDR2 SNEGSKA (reference sequence). This CDR3 is built from 15 residues. CDR3 sequence reads: CSAAIGGSLGETQYF. CDR3 DNA: TGCAGTGCTGCCATTGGGGGAAGTCTTGGAGAGACCCAGTACTTC.